These T cell receptor beta chains were read from a single sample in a study of tumor-infiltrating lymphocytes in primary liver carcinoma. TCRdb ran MiXCR on the multiplex PCR reads and lists one entry per CDR3 protein. In the table there are about 190,000 distinct CDR3 sequences, around 85% of which are singletons. Material: tumor tissue from primary liver carcinoma. Source of these receptors: a man in his forties with primary liver carcinoma and hepatitis B virus infection. The CDR3 runs from the conserved cysteine through the conserved F or W. The D gene is left open where the match is weak. Where a row states a size, it is once, few, many or the class of an expanded clone; other rows omit it.

clone_size	v_call	d_call	j_call	cdr3_nt	cdr3_aa
once	TRBV11-2	TRBD2	TRBJ2-1	TGTGCCAGCAGCGTAGCCGGGAGGCGTAATGAGCAGTTCTTC	CASSVAGRRNEQFF
NA	TRBV4-3	NA	TRBJ2-5	TGCGCCAGCAACCAAGACGAGGGGTGGGAACTAGAGACCCAGTACTTC	CASNQDEGWELETQYF
NA	TRBV5-4	NA	TRBJ2-3	TGTGCCAGCAGCTTGACCCGGCTAGTGGGAGTAACAGATACGCAGTATTTT	CASSLTRLVGVTDTQYF
NA	TRBV29-1	TRBD1	TRBJ2-2	TGCAGCGTTGAGGGACAGGTGGCGCCAGGGGAGCTGTTTTTT	CSVEGQVAPGELFF
NA	TRBV7-8	TRBD2	TRBJ2-3	TGTGCCAGCAGCTCCCCCGGGACTAGCGGGAAGAGTACGCACTATTTT	CASSSPGTSGKSTHYF
once	TRBV11-2	NA	TRBJ2-5	TGTGCCAGCAGTCTTGAGGGTATGACCCAGTACTTC	CASSLEGMTQYF
NA	TRBV10-1	NA	TRBJ2-1	TGCGCCAGCATTGATTCCCCCCCTGGAGTGCACAATGAGCAGTTCTTC	CASIDSPPGVHNEQFF
NA	TRBV11-2	NA	TRBJ1-1	TGTGCCAGCAATTTAGGCCTGAACACTGAAACTTTCTTT	CASNLGLNTETFF
once	TRBV6-1	TRBD2	TRBJ2-1	TGTGCCAGCATTGACCGACTAGCGGAGGGGAATGAGCAGTTCTTC	CASIDRLAEGNEQFF
NA	TRBV28	NA	TRBJ1-1	TGCGCCAGCAGGATCATAGGGGATGAAGCTTTCTTT	CASRIIGDEAFF
NA	TRBV29-1	NA	TRBJ2-5	TGCAGCGTTGAATCAGCGGCGGGTAGATCGGGGACCCAGAACTTC	CSVESAAGRSGTQNF
NA	TRBV11-2	NA	TRBJ2-7	TGTGCCAGCAACTTAAGCGAGCGGGTCCAGCAGTACTTC	CASNLSERVQQYF
NA	TRBV4-2	TRBD1	TRBJ1-2	TGTGCCAGCAGCCGATCGTCCAGGGGAGGGGGCGCGTCCTATGACTACACCTTC	CASSRSSRGGGASYDYTF
NA	TRBV29-1	NA	TRBJ2-3	TGCAGCTCCGCCGCTAGCATAGATACGCAGTATTTT	CSSAASIDTQYF
NA	TRBV11-2	NA	TRBJ2-6	TGTGCCAGCAGCTTGGGGGGAGACGGGGGCATTTCCCTCTCTGGGGCCAACATCCTGACTTTC	CASSLGGDGGISLSGANILTF
NA	TRBV13	TRBD1	TRBJ2-7	TGTGCCAGCAGCTTACTTGGGACAGGGGGCTCCTACGAGCAGTACTTC	CASSLLGTGGSYEQYF
NA	TRBV14	NA	TRBJ2-3	TGTACATGCGGCCGAGGATACACAGATACGCAGTATTTT	CTCGRGYTDTQYF
NA	TRBV30	NA	TRBJ2-1	TGTGCCTGGAGTCTCCTCAATTGGCAGTTCTTC	CAWSLLNWQFF
NA	TRBV11-3	TRBD2	TRBJ2-2	TGTACCAGCAGCCCCGGACTAGCGGGCTACACCTGGGAGCTGTTATTT	CTSSPGLAGYTWELLF
NA	TRBV6-2/TRBV6-3	NA	TRBJ2-7	TGTGCCAGCAGTTACTCCGAGGACAGCCCCCGCCTCGAACAGTACTTC	CASSYSEDSPRLEQYF
NA	TRBV11-2	NA	TRBJ2-7	TGTGCCAGCAGCATGCGATGGACAGTGGAAAACGAGCAGTACTTC	CASSMRWTVENEQYF
NA	TRBV4-3	NA	TRBJ1-1	TGCGCCAGCAGCCAAGGGTTCGGGAAAAGAACTGAAGCTCTCTTT	CASSQGFGKRTEALF
NA	TRBV12-3/TRBV12-4	TRBD2	TRBJ2-6	TGTGCCAGCAGTGCAACCCACGGGACTAGAGACTCTGGGGCCAACGTCCTGACTTTC	CASSATHGTRDSGANVLTF
NA	TRBV25-1	NA	TRBJ2-2	TGTGCCAGCAGTAAGCCCACCGGGGAGCTGTTTTTT	CASSKPTGELFF
NA	TRBV7-3	TRBD2	TRBJ2-1	TGTGCCAGCAGTTCCCTAGCGGGATCTTACAATGAGCAGTTCTTC	CASSSLAGSYNEQFF
NA	TRBV5-6	NA	TRBJ2-3	TGTGCTTGCAGCCTATTGGGTACGCAGTATTTT	CACSLLGTQYF
NA	TRBV4-1	NA	TRBJ2-1	TGCGTCAGCAGCCTTATCCCGGGGTATGCCAATGAGCAGTTCTTC	CVSSLIPGYANEQFF
NA	TRBV6-5	NA	TRBJ2-2	TGTGCCAGCAGACAGGAGAACTCCGGGGAGCTCTTTTTT	CASRQENSGELFF
NA	TRBV29-1	NA	TRBJ2-1	TGCAGCGTTGCTTGCCGGATCTCCTACAATGAGCAGTTCTTC	CSVACRISYNEQFF
NA	TRBV4-3	TRBD2	TRBJ2-3	TGCGCCAACAGCCAGGGGACTAGCGGGACCATAGATACGCAGTATTTT	CANSQGTSGTIDTQYF
NA	TRBV6-5	TRBD1	TRBJ1-2	TGTGTCAGTAGCCCACAGGGGACGGTCGGCTACACCTTC	CVSSPQGTVGYTF
once	TRBV12-3/TRBV12-4	NA	TRBJ2-7	TGTGCCAGCAGTGATTCCATGGTACCCTACGAGCCGTACTTC	CASSDSMVPYEPYF
NA	TRBV29-1	TRBD1	TRBJ2-7	TGCAGCGCCCCGACATCTGGGACAGGCACTCCCTACGAGCAGTACTTC	CSAPTSGTGTPYEQYF
NA	TRBV11-1	NA	TRBJ2-3	TGTGCCAGCAGTTCTGAGGGAATCTCTGTTGGAGCCCGCACAGATACGCAGTATTTT	CASSSEGISVGARTDTQYF